Shown below are 21 T cell receptor beta chains from a single sample sequenced in a study of regulatory T cells in long-lasting Graves disease. Time point reported: newly diagnosed GD, antithyroid drugs for less than 3 months. PBMC RNA was the source of the TCR library. TCR beta libraries were built with iRepertoire HTBI primers and Arm-PCR of CDR3 regions. TCRdb ran MiXCR on the multiplex PCR reads and lists one entry per CDR3 protein. The sample has around 450,000 distinct CDR3 sequences, about 15% seen once. This same sample was also part of a study on T cells in Graves' hyperthyroidism and ophthalmopathy.

Sequenced material: peripheral blood mononuclear cells (PBMCs), taken at new diagnosis, from a patient treated with antithyroid drugs. Receptors originate from a woman in her 30s with Graves disease.

This clonotype came up many times. The chain employs TRBV12-3 or TRBV12-4 and TRBJ2-1, with D unclear. The CDR3 totals 14 residues. V gave up 3 bases and J gave up 7 bases, with 13 bases separating them. The CDR3 sequence is CASSFRINLNEQFF. The DNA of the CDR3 is TGTGCCAGCAGTTTTCGGATCAACCTTAATGAGCAGTTCTTC.

The V call is TRBV29-1, the J call TRBJ2-2, with TRBD2 matching over 13 bases. This CDR3 has 16 amino acids. Germline V gene sequence: CDR1 SQVTM, CDR2 ANQGSEA. The V and J ends lost 5 bases and 0 bases, in that order; junction bases with no gene match: 3. CDR3 amino acids: CSVPGLAGPNTGELFF. CDR3 sequence (DNA): TGCAGCGTTCCGGGACTAGCGGGGCCGAACACCGGGGAGCTGTTTTTT.

There are many counts of this clonotype. The chain employs TRBV12-3 or TRBV12-4 and TRBJ2-1, with D possibly being TRBD1 (5 bases). This CDR3 has 12 amino acids. V lost 6 bases to trimming and J lost 13 bases, with 16 bases between them. Here the CDR3 reads CASRLTGFLQFF. The CDR3 DNA follows: TGTGCCAGCAGGCTTACAGGATTTTTACAGTTCTTC.

This clonotype was recorded at least ten times. The genes are TRBV2 and TRBJ1-1, with D unclear. The CDR3 has 15 amino acids. Germline CDR1 reads SNHLY; CDR2 reads FYNNEI. V shed 1 base and J shed 1 base, with 10 bases lying between them. CDR3 bases: TGTGCCAGCAGTGAAGATATTGTGGCGAACACTGAAGCTTTCTTT. Translating it yields CASSEDIVANTEAFF.

The gene calls are TRBV7-7 and TRBJ1-5; no firm D call. Germline V gene sequence: CDR1 SSHAT, CDR2 FNYEAQ (reference sequence). The CDR3 sequence is 18 residues long. Trimming pared 2 bases from V and 0 bases from J, leaving 17 bases between. As DNA, the CDR3 is TGTGCCAGCAGCTTAATCCCAATAGGGAGTTGTAGCAATCAGCCCCAGCATTTT. Translation gives CASSLIPIGSCSNQPQHF.

This rearrangement joins TRBV20-1 to TRBJ2-7; 10 bases fit TRBD2. The CDR3 has 14 residues. Germline CDR1 reads DFQATT; CDR2 reads SNEGSKA (reference sequence). V was pared by 5 bases and J by 6 bases, with 10 bases of the junction left unmatched. CDR3 residues: CSARSGRGLLEQYF. Written as DNA, the CDR3 is TGCAGTGCTCGCAGCGGGAGGGGGTTACTCGAGCAGTACTTC.

The chain couples TRBV15 to TRBJ2-3, with 9 bases lining up with TRBD2. Per germline, CDR1 LNHNV and CDR2 YYDKDF (reference sequence). V was pared by 3 bases and J by 6 bases, with 13 bases of the junction left unmatched. The CDR3 loop spans 17 amino acids. CDR3 nucleotides: TGTGCCACCAGCAGCAGTTATGAACTAGCGGGTTTTGATACGCAGTATTTT. This gives the protein CATSSSYELAGFDTQYF.

This clonotype was seen ten or more times. This chain joins TRBV27 and TRBJ1-6; unclear D gene. Germline loops: CDR1 MNHEY, CDR2 SMNVEV (reference sequence). The CDR3 runs to 15 residues. The V end lost 1 base, the J end lost 9 bases, and 13 bases lay between the germline ends. CDR3 loop: CASSLWLGLSSPLHF. The CDR3 DNA is TGTGCCAGCAGTTTATGGTTGGGGTTGAGTTCACCCCTCCACTTT.

In this sample, this clonotype turned up many times. The V gene is TRBV2, the J gene TRBJ2-7; no firm D call. Germline V CDR1 and CDR2: SNHLY, FYNNEI. The CDR3 is made up of 12 amino acids. V gave up 7 bases and J gave up 7 bases, with 14 bases separating them. CDR3 nucleotides: TGTGCCAGCATGTATACGGCCGGGGAGCAGTACTTC. Its protein product is CASMYTAGEQYF.

This clonotype was recorded many times. This sequence joins TRBV11-2 and TRBJ1-2, with 9 bases identical to TRBD1. Losses at the gene ends were 5 bases for V and 4 bases for J; bases not matched to a gene: 8. Germline loops: CDR1 SGHAT, CDR2 FQNNGV. The CDR3 totals 15 residues. CDR3 in amino acids: CASSRPGTGLYGYTF. The CDR3 nucleotides are TGTGCCAGCAGCCGTCCCGGGACAGGGCTCTATGGCTACACCTTC.

This clonotype was seen a handful of times. The chain uses TRBV13 and TRBJ1-1; possible D gene TRBD1, 5 bases. The V end was cut by 4 bases, the J end by 6 bases, with 18 bases between. Looked up from germline, CDR1 is PRHDT and CDR2 is FYEKMQ (reference sequence). This CDR3 is 15 amino acids long. The CDR3 here is CASSSRENPGPEAFF. The CDR3 nucleotides are TGTGCCAGCAGCTCCCGAGAAAATCCGGGACCTGAAGCTTTCTTT.

V and J are TRBV27 and TRBJ2-1, with a weak D call TRBD2 (6 bases). With 4 bases removed from V and 8 bases from J, the gap between germline ends came to 15 bases. The germline gives CDR1 MNHEY, CDR2 SMNVEV (reference sequence). The CDR3 contains 14 residues. The CDR3 loop is CASSSSASSHEQFF. As DNA, the CDR3 is TGTGCCAGCAGTTCTAGCGCATCGAGCCATGAGCAGTTCTTC.

The J gene is TRBJ1-3, the V gene TRBV7-8; possibly TRBD1 for D (6 bases). This CDR3 spans 17 amino acids. Germline lookup yields CDR1 SGHVS and CDR2 FQNEAQ. Trimming shortened V by 4 bases and J by 3 bases, and 19 bases separated the two germline ends. The CDR3, as DNA: TGTGCCAGCAGCTCATCCGGGGGGGGCGCGAATGGAAACACCATATATTTT. Its protein is CASSSSGGGANGNTIYF.

This clonotype was seen many times. The rearrangement links TRBV3-1 to TRBJ1-5, with D maybe TRBD1 (6 bases). V was cut by 1 base and J by 1 base, with 14 bases left in between. Germline V gene lookup returns CDR1 LGHDT and CDR2 YNNKEL (reference sequence). The CDR3 has 17 residues. The CDR3 region has the DNA TGTGCCAGCAGCCAAGGGCTGGGGGCGCGAAGCAATCAGCCCCAGCATTTT. Its translation: CASSQGLGARSNQPQHF.

This clonotype was seen many times. V gene TRBV10-2 combines with J gene TRBJ1-2; TRBD1 might be the D (5 bases). Trimming shortened V by 7 bases and J by 4 bases, and 13 bases separated the two germline ends. The CDR3 contains 13 residues. Germline lookup yields CDR1 WSHSY and CDR2 SAAADI. CDR3 nucleotides: TGCGCCAGCACTCCGGTGGGGCTCTATGGCTACACCTTC. This gives the protein CASTPVGLYGYTF.

As regards this clonotype: A single base is all that separates this from a far larger clone, so a read error is likely. The chain carries TRBV12-3 or TRBV12-4 and TRBJ2-1; D gene ambiguous. This CDR3 spans 13 amino acids. V was shortened by 6 bases and J by 10 bases, with 16 bases between the two germline ends. This chain's CDR3 is CASSKAISYEQFF. The CDR3 DNA is TGTGCCAGCAGCAAAGCCATATCCTACGAGCAGTTCTTC.

This clonotype was seen more than once but under ten times. The V gene is TRBV6-2 or TRBV6-3, the J gene TRBJ2-1; 10 nucleotides align to TRBD2. This CDR3 has 16 residues. Germline V gene data show CDR1 as MNHEY and CDR2 as SVGEGT. The trim removed 2 bases at V and 4 bases at J, leaving 5 bases unmatched. The CDR3 sequence is CASSYDFSGGYNEQFF. CDR3 sequence (DNA): TGTGCCAGCAGTTACGATTTTAGCGGGGGGTACAATGAGCAGTTCTTC.

This clonotype was seen repeatedly, ten times or more. The genes are TRBV6-1 and TRBJ1-5, with 7 nucleotides matching TRBD1. Germline CDR1 and CDR2: MNHNS and SASEGT. The V segment lost 7 bases and the J segment 3 bases; nucleotides outside the gene matches: 9. CDR3 length equals 15 residues. The CDR3 here is CASNPTGINNQPQHF. The DNA of the CDR3 is TGTGCCAGCAACCCGACAGGGATTAACAATCAGCCCCAGCATTTT.

The chain has TRBV7-2 and TRBJ2-3; 11 bases are a match to TRBD2. Germline-derived CDR1 and CDR2 are SGHTA and FQGNSA. The V gene end was trimmed by 1 base and the J gene end by 4 bases; junction bases not matched to a gene: 4. The CDR3 length is 16 residues. CDR3 amino acids: CASSLVAGGPSDTQYF. CDR3 coding DNA: TGTGCCAGCAGCTTAGTAGCGGGAGGGCCCTCAGATACGCAGTATTTT. Full variable domain (missing parts from reference TRBV7-2 and TRBJ2-3): GAGVSQSPSNKVTEKGKDVELRCDPISGHTALYWYRQSLGQGLEFLIYFQGNSAPDKSGLPSDRFSAERTGGSVSTLTIQRTQQEDSAVYLCASSLVAGGPSDTQYFGPGTRLTVL.

This clonotype was observed at least ten times. The V gene is TRBV12-3 or TRBV12-4, the J gene TRBJ1-4; no definite D call. V dropped 6 bases and J dropped 3 bases, with 2 bases sitting between them. The CDR3 contains 11 residues. The CDR3 is CASSSNEKLFF. The DNA of the CDR3 is TGTGCCAGCAGCTCTAATGAAAAACTGTTTTTT.

This clonotype was seen repeatedly, ten times or more. The chain is built from TRBV28 and TRBJ2-5; 9 nucleotides match TRBD1. The CDR3 is 16 residues long. The germline V gene has CDR1 MDHEN and CDR2 SYDVKM. V dropped 5 bases and J dropped 0; count of bases not matched to a gene: 7. This CDR3 reads CASSPRTGVYQETQYF. Here the CDR3 DNA reads TGTGCCAGCAGTCCCCGGACAGGGGTATACCAAGAGACCCAGTACTTC.